This TCR beta chain is from a study of human T cells and chemical hapten exposure. TCRdb called the RACE reads again in MiXCR, with one record for every CDR3 protein. The data show about 51,000 distinct CDR3 sequences, about 9.2% seen once. This CDR3 contains 10 residues. The V gene's germline CDR1 is SQVTM and CDR2 ANQGSEA. V was shortened by 2 bases and J by 7 bases, with 5 bases between the two germline ends. Stated time point: pre-sensitization, week 0. Treatment here: therapeutic diphenylcyclopropenone sensitization with weekly scalp DPC. The specimen was whole blood, collected in connection with sensitization to the hapten diphenylcyclopropenone (DPC). The sequence derives from a woman between 40 and 50 years old with alopecia areata. Some clones in this sample may be carry-over from other donors' samples. This chain links TRBV29-1 with TRBJ1-1, with D uncertain. CDR3 in amino acids: CSVERLEAFF. CDR3 nucleotide sequence: TGCAGCGTTGAACGCCTTGAAGCTTTCTTT.